The 15 T cell receptor beta chains presented below share a single source sample, sequenced in a study of T cell changes during pregnancy in multiple sclerosis. Sequencing was performed with immunoSEQ multiplex PCR; in TCRdb, only in-frame clones are kept and a portion is missing. This table holds approximately 36,000 clones, approximately 90% found once. This material consisted of CD8+ T cells from peripheral blood mononuclear cells, taken in the third trimester of pregnancy. The receptors derive from a female donor with multiple sclerosis, enrolled in a pregnancy study.

The genes are TRBV5-8 and TRBJ2-1, with 8 bases fitting TRBD1. The CDR3 sequence is 17 residues long. J gave up 2 bases and V 0 bases, and 7 bases lay outside the gene matches. Looked up from germline, CDR1 is SGHTS and CDR2 is YDEGEE. CDR3 in DNA: TGTGCCAGCAGCTTGGTATGGGGACAGGTGACCTACAATGAGCAGTTCTTC. This codes for CASSLVWGQVTYNEQFF.

This clone was picked up a small number of times. V and J are TRBV30 and TRBJ1-1; D not certain. Germline CDR1 GTSNPN, CDR2 SVGIG (reference sequence). The V end lost 0 bases, the J end lost 8 bases, and 7 bases lay between the germline ends. The CDR3 covers 11 residues. In DNA form, the CDR3 reads TGTGCCTGGAGTGTTGGGAGCGAAGCTTTCTTT. Encoded protein: CAWSVGSEAFF.

The chain couples TRBV5-6 to TRBJ1-1; D uncertain. V was cut by 2 bases and J by 6 bases, with 11 bases left in between. Per the germline V gene, CDR1 is SGHDT and CDR2 is YYEEEE. CDR3 size: 13 residues. CDR3 in amino acids: CASSLVPMAEAFF. In DNA, the CDR3 is TGTGCCAGCAGCTTAGTCCCTATGGCTGAAGCTTTCTTT.

CDR3 region: CASSDGAGGDYGYTF. CDR3 nucleotide sequence: TGTGCCAGCAGTGACGGGGCAGGGGGCGACTATGGCTACACCTTC. The chain employs TRBV6-4 and TRBJ1-2, with 8 bases lining up with TRBD1. Trimming took 2 bases from V and 3 from J; bases not matched to a gene: 5. From germline, CDR1 is MRHNA and CDR2 SNTAGT. The CDR3 runs to 15 residues.

The V and J genes are TRBV9 and TRBJ1-2; 8 bases align to TRBD1. The junction had 3 bases not matched to a gene; V was cut back by 0 bases and J by 8 bases. The CDR3 is 13 amino acids. Germline CDR1 is SGDLS and CDR2 is YYNGEE. The CDR3 loop reads CASSVVSGGGYTF. CDR3 DNA: TGTGCCAGCAGCGTAGTTTCAGGGGGCGGCTACACCTTC.

The chain links TRBV4-1 to TRBJ1-1; 7 nucleotides agree with TRBD1. V was clipped by 0 bases and J by 5 bases; unmatched bases: 6. The CDR3 spans 15 residues. CDR1 is MGHRA and CDR2 is YSYEKL in the germline V gene. For the CDR3, the DNA is TGCGCCAGCAGCCAAGATCGTGCAGGGGGAACTGAAGCTTTCTTT. It specifies CASSQDRAGGTEAFF.

This chain joins TRBV27 and TRBJ2-3; D might be TRBD1 (5 bases). V was cut by 2 bases and J by 0 bases, with 12 bases left in between. The germline CDR1 and CDR2 sequences are MNHEY and SMNVEV (reference sequence). The CDR3 is 16 residues long. The CDR3 nucleotides are TGTGCCAGCAGTTTAAGGCACAGGAAGAGCACAGATACGCAGTATTTT. Its protein is CASSLRHRKSTDTQYF.

This chain links TRBV18 with TRBJ2-7; perhaps TRBD2 as D (7 bases). The CDR3 covers 14 residues. The V end was cut by 1 base, the J end by 4 bases, with 11 bases between. Germline loops: CDR1 KGHSH, CDR2 LQKENI. The CDR3 coding sequence is TGTGCCAGCTCACCACTCAGGGGAGGGTACGAGCAGTACTTC. This gives the protein CASSPLRGGYEQYF.

This clone was seen only once. The chain uses TRBV11-2 and TRBJ2-1; TRBD1 matches 9 bases. Losses at the gene ends were 4 bases for V and 5 bases for J; bases not matched to a gene: 3. Germline V CDR1 and CDR2: SGHAT, FQNNGV. The CDR3 contains 14 residues. Here the CDR3 reads CASSYRGRHNEQFF. The CDR3, as DNA: TGTGCCAGCAGCTACAGGGGGCGGCACAATGAGCAGTTCTTC.

The chain is built from TRBV7-6 and TRBJ1-1; TRBD1 matches at 8 bases. The V segment lost 3 bases and the J segment 4 bases; nucleotides outside the gene matches: 1. The germline CDR1 and CDR2 sequences are SGHVS and FNYEAQ. This CDR3 has 13 residues. The CDR3 DNA follows: TGTGCCAGCAGCTTTGACAGGGGCACTGAAGCTTTCTTT. It yields the protein CASSFDRGTEAFF.

This clone was seen more than once but under ten times. The J gene is TRBJ1-2, the V gene TRBV2, with TRBD1 matching 9 bases. Germline V CDR1 and CDR2: SNHLY, FYNNEI. The CDR3 extends over 13 amino acids. The trim removed 9 bases at V and 4 bases at J, leaving 6 bases unmatched. DNA for the CDR3: TGTGCCAGGTGGGACAGGGAGGTCTATGGCTACACCTTC. Translated, it gives CARWDREVYGYTF.

CDR3 amino acids: CASSPKTGGFGYTF. DNA of the CDR3: TGTGCCAGCAGCCCCAAGACAGGGGGTTTTGGCTACACCTTC. The gene calls are TRBV7-2 and TRBJ1-2; 9 bases match TRBD1. Germline V gene sequence: CDR1 SGHTA, CDR2 FQGNSA. V shed 5 bases, J shed 7 bases, and the junction held 8 bases outside the gene matches. There are 14 residues in the CDR3.

In its sample, this clone was seen once. This chain links TRBV6-6 with TRBJ2-7; TRBD1 is a possible D gene (5 bases). V was pared by 6 bases and J by 3 bases, with 12 bases between. This CDR3 contains 13 residues. The germline V gene encodes CDR1 MNHNY and CDR2 SVGAGI (reference sequence). The CDR3 is CASRQDGFYEQYF. The CDR3 nucleotides read TGTGCCAGCAGACAGGACGGGTTCTACGAGCAGTACTTC.

The chain couples TRBV29-1 to TRBJ2-7; the D is unclear. Germline V gives CDR1 SQVTM, CDR2 ANQGSEA. The CDR3 has 11 residues. V was pared by 3 bases and J by 7 bases, with 10 bases between. The CDR3 reads CSVENTGEQYF. The CDR3 DNA reads as TGCAGCGTTGAGAACACCGGGGAGCAGTACTTC.

This chain uses TRBV7-9 with TRBJ1-2; 10 positions agree with TRBD1. The CDR3 length is 16 residues. Germline lookup yields CDR1 SEHNR and CDR2 FQNEAQ (reference sequence). The ends lost 4 bases at V and 4 bases at J; junction bases unmatched: 9. As DNA, the CDR3 is TGTGCCAGCAGCTGGGGACGACAGGGGGCGGCCTATGGCTACACCTTC. Translated, it gives CASSWGRQGAAYGYTF.